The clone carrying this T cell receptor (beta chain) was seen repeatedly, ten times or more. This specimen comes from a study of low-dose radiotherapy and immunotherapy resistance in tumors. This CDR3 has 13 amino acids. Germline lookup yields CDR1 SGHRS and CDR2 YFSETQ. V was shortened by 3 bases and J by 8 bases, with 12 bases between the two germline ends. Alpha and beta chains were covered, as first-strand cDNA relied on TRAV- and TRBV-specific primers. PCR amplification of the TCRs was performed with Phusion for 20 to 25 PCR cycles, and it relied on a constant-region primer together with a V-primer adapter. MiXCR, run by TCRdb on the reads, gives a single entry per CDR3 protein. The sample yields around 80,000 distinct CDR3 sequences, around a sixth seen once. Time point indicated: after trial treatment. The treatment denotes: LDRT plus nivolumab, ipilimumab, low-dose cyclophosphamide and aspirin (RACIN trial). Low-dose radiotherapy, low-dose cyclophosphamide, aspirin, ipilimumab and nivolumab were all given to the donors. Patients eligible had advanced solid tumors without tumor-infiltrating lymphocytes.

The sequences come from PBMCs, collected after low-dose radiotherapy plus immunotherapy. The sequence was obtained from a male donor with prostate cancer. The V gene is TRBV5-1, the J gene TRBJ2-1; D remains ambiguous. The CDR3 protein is CASSSAGVHEQFF. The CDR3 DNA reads TGCGCCAGCAGCTCGGCAGGTGTCCATGAGCAGTTCTTC.